This TCR beta chain originates from a study of blood T cell repertoires in COVID-19. Across the study: Whether acute or convalescent, the COVID-19 samples came from the United States, Italy and Spain. PBMCs, B-cell-depleted T cells, or T cells provided the cDNA or gDNA that made up the material.

The CDR3 is 13 amino acids. The germline CDR1 and CDR2 sequences are SNHLY and FYNNEI. Between the trimmed V and J ends, which lost 8 bases and 5 bases, there was a span of 14 bases. The authors' processing: Cell counts per sample came from amplifying reference gene primers. Method: immunoSEQ multiplex PCR; TCRdb's copy keeps in-frame clones and lacks some. V, J and clone size are those of that table, while D and trimming were read from the DNA. The sample records roughly 56,000 clones, about 92% being singletons. The TCR sequence derives from a man aged 50-60 years with active COVID-19. Input material: peripheral blood. The chain is built from TRBV2 and TRBJ2-3, with D maybe TRBD1 (6 bases). The CDR3 DNA is TGTGCCAGCGCAGAGGGGGTCAGAGATACGCAGTATTTT. Translated: CASAEGVRDTQYF.